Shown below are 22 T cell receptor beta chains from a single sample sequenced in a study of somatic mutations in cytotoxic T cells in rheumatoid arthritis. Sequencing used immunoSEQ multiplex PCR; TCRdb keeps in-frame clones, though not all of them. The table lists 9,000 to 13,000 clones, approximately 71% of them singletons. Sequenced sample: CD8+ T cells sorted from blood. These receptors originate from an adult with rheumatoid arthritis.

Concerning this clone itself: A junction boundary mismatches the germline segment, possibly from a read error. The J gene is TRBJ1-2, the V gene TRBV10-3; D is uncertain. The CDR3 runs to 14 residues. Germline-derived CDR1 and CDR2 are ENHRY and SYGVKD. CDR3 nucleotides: TGTGCCATCAGTGGGGCTGGCGTATTTGATGGGGTACACTTC. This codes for CAISGAGVFDGVHF.

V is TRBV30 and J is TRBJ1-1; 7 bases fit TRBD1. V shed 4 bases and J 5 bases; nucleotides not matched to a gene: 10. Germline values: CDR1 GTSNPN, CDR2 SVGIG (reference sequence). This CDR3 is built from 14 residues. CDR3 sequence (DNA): TGTGCCTGGAACTCCGGGGCAGGGGGGACTGAAGCTTTCTTT. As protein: CAWNSGAGGTEAFF. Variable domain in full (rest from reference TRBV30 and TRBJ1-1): SQTIHQWPATLVQPVGSPLSLECTVEGTSNPNLYWYRQAAGRGLQLLFYSVGIGQISSEVPQNLSASRPQDRQFILSSKKLLLSDSGFYLCAWNSGAGGTEAFFGQGTRLTVV.

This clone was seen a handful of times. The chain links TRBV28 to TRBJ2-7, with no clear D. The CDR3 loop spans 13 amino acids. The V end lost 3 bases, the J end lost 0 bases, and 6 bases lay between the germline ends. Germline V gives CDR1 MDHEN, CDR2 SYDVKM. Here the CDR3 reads CASSLAASYEQYF. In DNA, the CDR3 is TGTGCCAGCAGTTTGGCAGCCTCCTACGAGCAGTACTTC.

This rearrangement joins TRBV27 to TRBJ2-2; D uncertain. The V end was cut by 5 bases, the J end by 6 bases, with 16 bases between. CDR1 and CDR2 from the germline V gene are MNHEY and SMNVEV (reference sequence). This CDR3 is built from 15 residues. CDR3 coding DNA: TGTGCCAGCAGTGACGACCATTCAGGCTCCGGGGAGCTGTTTTTT. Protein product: CASSDDHSGSGELFF.

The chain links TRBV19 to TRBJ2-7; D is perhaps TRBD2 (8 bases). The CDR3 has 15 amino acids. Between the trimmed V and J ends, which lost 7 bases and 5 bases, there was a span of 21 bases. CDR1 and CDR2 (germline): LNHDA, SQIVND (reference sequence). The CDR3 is CASTLVSGGGNEQYF. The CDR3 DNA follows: TGTGCCAGTACCCTCGTATCGGGAGGGGGCAACGAGCAGTACTTC.

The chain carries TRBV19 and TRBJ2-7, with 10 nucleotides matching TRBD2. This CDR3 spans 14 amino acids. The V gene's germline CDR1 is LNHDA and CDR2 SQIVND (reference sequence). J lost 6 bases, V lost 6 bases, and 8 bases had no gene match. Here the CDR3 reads CASSPWTSGFEQYF. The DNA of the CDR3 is TGTGCCAGTAGCCCCTGGACTAGCGGCTTCGAGCAGTACTTC.

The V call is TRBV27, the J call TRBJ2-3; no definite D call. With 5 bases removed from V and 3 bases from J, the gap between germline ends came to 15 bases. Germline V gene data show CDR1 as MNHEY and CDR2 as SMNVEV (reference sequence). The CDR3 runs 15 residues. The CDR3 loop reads CASSRTTKPTDTQYF. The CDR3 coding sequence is TGTGCCAGCAGTCGAACCACCAAACCAACAGATACGCAGTATTTT.

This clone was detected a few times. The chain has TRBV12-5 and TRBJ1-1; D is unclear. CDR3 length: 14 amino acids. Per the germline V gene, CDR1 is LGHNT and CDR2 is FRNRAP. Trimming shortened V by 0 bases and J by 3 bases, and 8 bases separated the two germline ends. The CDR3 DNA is TGTGCTAGTGGTTTGGTACTAAGGTACACTGAAGCTTTCTTT. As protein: CASGLVLRYTEAFF.

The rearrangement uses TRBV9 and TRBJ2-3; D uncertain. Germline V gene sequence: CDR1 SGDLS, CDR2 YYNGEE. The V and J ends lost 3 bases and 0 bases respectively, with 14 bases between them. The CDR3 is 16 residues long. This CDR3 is CASSGGQGFSTDTQYF. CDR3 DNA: TGTGCCAGCAGCGGCGGTCAAGGTTTTAGCACAGATACGCAGTATTTT.

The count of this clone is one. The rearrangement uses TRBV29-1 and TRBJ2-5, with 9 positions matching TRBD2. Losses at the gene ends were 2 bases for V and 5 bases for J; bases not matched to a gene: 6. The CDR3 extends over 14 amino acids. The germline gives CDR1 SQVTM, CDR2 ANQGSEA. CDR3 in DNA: TGCAGCGTTGAACCGGGACTAGCTCGGGAGACCCAGTACTTC. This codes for CSVEPGLARETQYF.

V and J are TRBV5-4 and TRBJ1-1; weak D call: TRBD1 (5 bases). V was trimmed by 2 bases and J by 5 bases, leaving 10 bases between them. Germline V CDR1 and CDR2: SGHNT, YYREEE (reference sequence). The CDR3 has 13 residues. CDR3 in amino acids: CASSFGTHTEAFF. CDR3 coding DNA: TGTGCCAGCAGCTTCGGGACCCATACTGAAGCTTTCTTT.

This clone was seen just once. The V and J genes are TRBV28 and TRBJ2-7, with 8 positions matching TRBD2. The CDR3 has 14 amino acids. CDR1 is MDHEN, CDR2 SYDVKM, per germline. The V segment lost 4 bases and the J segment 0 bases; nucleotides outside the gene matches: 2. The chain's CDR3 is CASSSGLASYEQYF. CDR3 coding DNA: TGTGCCAGCAGTTCCGGACTAGCCTCCTACGAGCAGTACTTC. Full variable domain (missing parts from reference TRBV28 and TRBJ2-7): DVKVTQSSRYLVKRTGEKVFLECVQDMDHENMFWYRQDPGLGLRLIYFSYDVKMKEKGDIPEGYSVSREKKERFSLILESASTNQTSMYLCASSSGLASYEQYFGPGTRLTVT.

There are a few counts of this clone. CDR3 in amino acids: CASSSRQGSAEAFF. The CDR3 region has the DNA TGTGCCAGCAGCTCTCGACAGGGCAGCGCTGAAGCTTTCTTT. V is TRBV7-9 and J is TRBJ1-1; 7 bases agree with TRBD1. In germline, CDR1 is SEHNR, CDR2 FQNEAQ (reference sequence). The CDR3 has 14 residues. V shed 4 bases, J shed 6 bases, and the junction held 8 bases outside the gene matches.

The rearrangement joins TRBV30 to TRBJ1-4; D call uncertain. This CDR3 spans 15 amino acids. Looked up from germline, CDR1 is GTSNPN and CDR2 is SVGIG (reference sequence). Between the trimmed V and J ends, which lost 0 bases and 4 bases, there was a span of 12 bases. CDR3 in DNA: TGTGCCTGGAGTGTTATGACACGGTATAATGAAAAACTGTTTTTT. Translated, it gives CAWSVMTRYNEKLFF.

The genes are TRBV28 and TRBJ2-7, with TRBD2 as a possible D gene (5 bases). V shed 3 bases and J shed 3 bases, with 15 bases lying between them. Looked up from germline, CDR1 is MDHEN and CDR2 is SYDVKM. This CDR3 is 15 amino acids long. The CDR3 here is CASSFITSAYYEQYF. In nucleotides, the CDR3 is TGTGCCAGCAGTTTCATTACTAGTGCTTACTACGAGCAGTACTTC.

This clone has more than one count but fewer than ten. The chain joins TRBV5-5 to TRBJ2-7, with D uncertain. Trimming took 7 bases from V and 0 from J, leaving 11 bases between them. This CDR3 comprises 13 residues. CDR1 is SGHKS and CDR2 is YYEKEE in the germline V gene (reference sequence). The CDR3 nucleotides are TGTGCCAGCTGTCTCGGTAGCTCCTACGAGCAGTACTTC. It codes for CASCLGSSYEQYF. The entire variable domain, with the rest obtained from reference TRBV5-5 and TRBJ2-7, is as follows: DAGVTQSPTHLIKTRGQQVTLRCSPISGHKSVSWYQQVLGQGPQFIFQYYEKEERGRGNFPDRFSARQFPNYSSELNVNALLLGDSALYLCASCLGSSYEQYFGPGTRLTVT.

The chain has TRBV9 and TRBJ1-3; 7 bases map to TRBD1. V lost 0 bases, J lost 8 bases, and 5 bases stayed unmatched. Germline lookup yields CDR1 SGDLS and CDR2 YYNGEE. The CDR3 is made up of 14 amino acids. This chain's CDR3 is CASSVEQGVDTIYF. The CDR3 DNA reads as TGTGCCAGCAGCGTAGAGCAGGGGGTGGACACCATATATTTT. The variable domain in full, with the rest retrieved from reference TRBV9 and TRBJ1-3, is DSGVTQTPKHLITATGQRVTLRCSPRSGDLSVYWYQQSLDQGLQFLIQYYNGEERAKGNILERFSAQQFPDLHSELNLSSLELGDSALYFCASSVEQGVDTIYFGEGSWLTVV.

The CDR3: CASSFMVPRRTGNDYGYTF. The DNA for the CDR3 is TGTGCCAGCAGCTTTATGGTTCCACGACGGACAGGGAATGACTATGGCTACACCTTC. The chain is built from TRBV5-6 and TRBJ1-2; the match to TRBD1 covers 8 bases. The V gene's germline CDR1 is SGHDT and CDR2 YYEEEE. The CDR3 runs 19 residues. Trimming took 2 bases from V and 3 from J; bases not matched to a gene: 18.

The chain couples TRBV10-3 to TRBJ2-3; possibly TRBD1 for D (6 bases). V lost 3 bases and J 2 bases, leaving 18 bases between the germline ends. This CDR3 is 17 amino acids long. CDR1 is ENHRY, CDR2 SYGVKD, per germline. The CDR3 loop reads CAISDPQGQQNTDTQYF. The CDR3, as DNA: TGTGCCATCAGTGACCCCCAAGGACAGCAAAACACAGATACGCAGTATTTT.

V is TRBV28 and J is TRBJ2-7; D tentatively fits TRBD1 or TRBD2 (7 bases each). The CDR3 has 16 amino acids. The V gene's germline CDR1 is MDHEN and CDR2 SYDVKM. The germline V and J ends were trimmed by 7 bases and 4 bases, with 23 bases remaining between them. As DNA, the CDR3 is TGTGCCAGCACCTCCCGCCAAACAGGGGAGGGGTACGAGCAGTACTTC. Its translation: CASTSRQTGEGYEQYF.

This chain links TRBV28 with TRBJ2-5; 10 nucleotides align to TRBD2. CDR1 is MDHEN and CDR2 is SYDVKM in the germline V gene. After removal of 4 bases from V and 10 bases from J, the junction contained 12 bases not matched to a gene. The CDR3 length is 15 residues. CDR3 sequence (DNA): TGTGCCAGCAGTTCATCTAGCGGGGGAGCCCATATCCAGTACTTC. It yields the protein CASSSSSGGAHIQYF.

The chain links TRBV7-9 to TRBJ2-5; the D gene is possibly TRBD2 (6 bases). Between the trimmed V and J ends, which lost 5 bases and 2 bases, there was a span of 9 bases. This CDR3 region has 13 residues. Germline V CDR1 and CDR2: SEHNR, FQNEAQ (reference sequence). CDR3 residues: CASSMGLQETQYF. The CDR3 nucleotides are TGTGCCAGCAGCATGGGACTTCAAGAGACCCAGTACTTC.